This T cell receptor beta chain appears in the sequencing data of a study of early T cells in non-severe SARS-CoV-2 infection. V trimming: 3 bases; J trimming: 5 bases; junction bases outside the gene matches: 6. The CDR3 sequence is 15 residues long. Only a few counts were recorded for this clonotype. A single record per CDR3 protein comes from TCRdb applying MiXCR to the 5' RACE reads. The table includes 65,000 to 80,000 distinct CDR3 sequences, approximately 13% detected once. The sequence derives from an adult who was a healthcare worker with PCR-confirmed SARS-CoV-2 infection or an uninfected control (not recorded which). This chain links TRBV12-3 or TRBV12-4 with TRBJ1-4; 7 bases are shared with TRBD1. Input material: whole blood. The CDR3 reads CASSLGGQTNEKLFF. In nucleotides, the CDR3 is TGTGCCAGCAGTTTGGGGGGACAGACAAATGAAAAACTGTTTTTT.